Listed below are T cell receptor beta chains from one sample, sequenced in a study of siplizumab effects on memory and regulatory T cells. Assay: immunoSEQ multiplex PCR; the TCRdb copy retains only in-frame clones and omits some. The data hold around 97,000 clones, with about 95% observed a single time. The specimen sequenced was non-Treg CD4+ T cells sorted from blood. These receptors were obtained from a human donor in good health. Both conserved end residues are part of each CDR3.

>TRBV5-8
CASSQGAGQGLNEQFF
>TRBV9
CASSVVLGGEQYF
>TRBV10-2
CASSESAGTGNQPQHF
>TRBV7-9
CASSLVGRTKNIQYF
>TRBV6-5
CASSSVRTGRHYEQYF
>TRBV19
CASSINTENQPQHF
>TRBV18
CASSPLGEGAFF
>TRBV4-1
CASSRFYEQFF
>TRBV9
CASSVDRAGNTIYF
>TRBV7-9
CASRGQGGLQETQYF
>TRBV30
CAWSVWETEAFF
>TRBV4-1
CASSQQRALPSYEQYF
>TRBV11-2
CASSLDGRNTIYF
>TRBV25-1
CASSRTGGGTEAFF
>TRBV5-1
CASSLAQETQYF
>TRBV29-1
CSVLEAGGAFF
>TRBV18
CASSVSSGRDYEQYF
>TRBV18
CASSPPGQTNQPQHF
>TRBV6-5
CASSYGQTNYGYTF
>TRBV5-1
CASSLGQGQETQYF
>TRBV7-2
CASSLVGLGTQYF
>TRBV6-1
CASNTQGLGYNEQFF
>TRBV30
CAWIGSMNTEAFF
>TRBV5-4
CASSSTSSGRHSDTQYF
>TRBV4-1
CASSQSGGYNEQFF
>TRBV6-5
CASKRAKAAEAFF
>TRBV6-1
CASSRQTANYGYTF
>TRBV5-4
CASSGMRGPQDTQYF
>TRBV9
CASSVNPSDQPQHF
>TRBV13
CASSHDTTRSYNEQFF
>TRBV28
CASGHRGSKLTF
>TRBV9
CASSVGAGTGIRGSHEQYF
>TRBV27
CASSFLSGTGITGELFF
>TRBV2
CASSAGNPAPPEQFF
>TRBV10-2
CASSESRAGETYNEQFF
>TRBV7-3
CASSENGGPQHF
>TRBV6-5
CASSTDRGGTGELFF
>TRBV19
CASRDRGREGLGTEAFF
>TRBV7-6
CASSSRTGNTEAFF
>TRBV28
CASRAVGGKANGYTF
>TRBV7-2
CASSLTGAGSGANVLTF
>TRBV18
CATNIGQGDTEAFF
>TRBV5-4
CASSSTANEKLFF
>TRBV9
CASSVGQGGGPLHF
>TRBV28
CASIMVGNQPQHF
>TRBV7-6
CASSSPDLPYEQYF
>TRBV11-2
CASTARDSSKGGGYTF
>TRBV7-9
CASSLGTVRENIQYF
>TRBV6-6
CASSYRDGEKLFF
>TRBV6-6
CASSYPLVDDEQFF
>TRBV30
CAWSVQSGYTF
>TRBV7-3
CASSLTSGRYNEQFF
>TRBV5-1
CASSQTRGFYGYTF
>TRBV10-3
CAISEQNRGTEAFF